This record covers a single T cell receptor beta chain. Its antigen is not identified. This sample was taken from a study of T cell responses to AZD1222 COVID-19 vaccine. Pooling covered second doses at about 4 or about 12 weeks. Profiling relied on immunoSEQ multiplex PCR, and the TCRdb table lists in-frame clones only, not all of them. The sample yields 80,000 to 95,000 clones, about 88% seen once. Study-level results: No repertoire was sampled before or during the peak T cell response, only after it. An increase in Spike-specific TCR breadth and depth was observed after two AZD1222 doses.

The material was peripheral blood, obtained 28 days after the second AZD1222 dose. This receptor was taken from an adult who received the AZD1222 COVID-19 vaccine.

Written as DNA, the CDR3 is TGTGCCAGTACTTACCCAGATAATTCACCCCTCCACTTT. Translated, it gives CASTYPDNSPLHF. V is TRBV19 and J is TRBJ1-6; D is unresolved. Between the trimmed V and J ends, which lost 7 bases and 5 bases, there was a span of 9 bases. Germline assignment: CDR1 LNHDA and CDR2 SQIVND (reference sequence). The CDR3 loop spans 13 amino acids.